This T cell receptor (beta chain) was retrieved from a study of cytomegalovirus exposure and HLA in healthy donors. At the level of the study: The same platform was used for the 130 or so validation repertoires and the roughly 670 first-cohort repertoires, a later analysis reported.

While the first cohort had fewer than 850 subjects, the donors belonged to the separate validation cohort of roughly 130 subjects. Per germline, CDR1 MNHEY and CDR2 SVGAGI. The CDR3 extends over 14 amino acids. The germline V and J ends were trimmed by 2 bases and 4 bases, with 11 bases remaining between them. Data came from immunoSEQ multiplex PCR; TCRdb stores just in-frame clones and leaves some out. Of 150,000 or so clones listed, about nine tenths were seen once; the top ten hold around 6%. Concerning this clone: Its antigen is unidentified.

Study observations and caveats: The study listed around 150 cytomegalovirus-associated TCR beta chains. Specific recognition of CMV antigens was confirmed in vitro for a few chains (all CMV-associated).

This chain connects TRBV6-5 to TRBJ2-5; D is uncertain. Material: PBMCs. This sequence was found in a woman aged 30 to 39 in good health and CMV-seropositive. CDR3 in amino acids: CASSYVASLETQYF. The DNA for the CDR3 is TGTGCCAGCAGTTACGTCGCCAGTTTAGAGACCCAGTACTTC.